This T cell receptor (beta chain) was identified during a study of immune cell composition in non-small cell lung cancer listed by TCRdb under 2017. Background for the entire study: To assign histologic subtype, which was mostly lung adenocarcinoma or squamous cell carcinoma, H&E was combined with p63, CK5, Napsin A and TTF-1 immunohistochemistry. Adaptive Biotechnologies TCR-beta sequencing was carried out on a few dozen paired NSCLC tumour and non-adjacent lung specimens, as well as on 25 to 30 tumour-only specimens. For supplementary cohort #1, made up of roughly eleven lung adenocarcinoma cases, paired tumour/lung TCR-beta sequencing was done and TIL populations were generated so that tumour reactivity could be assessed. Four tumour specimens with TCR-beta data were rare histological subtypes and were excluded from the subtype comparisons. What the work shows at the level of the full study, not this receptor alone: The reactivity cohort included only roughly nine cases, and whether tumour-reactive clones share sequences with the dominant in vivo tumour-associated clones was not shown. Lung squamous cell carcinoma tumours had significantly higher Top 10 clone scores and productive clonality than lung adenocarcinoma tumours. No significant correlation was found between tumour TCR-beta clonality and smoking pack-years. Tumour-associated clones >0.5% were found in nearly half of NSCLC cases, namely in approximately 30% of adenocarcinomas versus 75% of squamous carcinomas. In 10 adenocarcinoma cases, maximal tumour-associated clone frequency correlated strongly with TIL tumour reactivity, whereas overall clonality did not.

Genomic DNA was extracted with the QIAamp DNA kit from frozen aliquots of unsorted single-cell suspensions. Surgically resected non-small cell lung cancer tissue was used for the tumour samples. Tissues arrived within 2 hours after resection and were immediately processed into single-cell suspensions. Tissue was mechanically dissociated and enzymatically digested with DNase I, collagenase I and hyaluronidase for approximately 29 minutes at 37 °C, then filtered and RBC-lysed. TCR-beta CDR3 regions were amplified from genomic DNA by a two-step multiplex PCR, with the second step adding Illumina-compatible adaptors. As a commercial immunoSEQ service, TCR-beta immunosequencing was carried out on an Illumina platform. The study's processing was this. Repertoires were summarised by productive clonality and by Top 10 Clones, defined as the percentage of T-cell templates derived from the ten most frequent sequences. Values of productive clonality ranged from 0 to 1, with a monoclonal population indicated by a value of 1. Sequences comprising at least 0.1% of tumour T-cell templates but absent from matched non-adjacent lung were defined as tumour-associated clones and were identified via log10 scatter plots. Two-group comparisons used Student's t-tests, stages used ANOVA, and relationships used linear regression, analysed in GraphPad Prism7 and R. The immuneACCESS repertoire file appears here via TCRdb, limited to in-frame rearrangements. These files lack a portion of the clones; in checked studies, under half of the deficit traces to unresolved V genes, and the cause of the others is not known. The V and J calls and clone size were taken over from that table, and D and trimming were inferred from the DNA. This sample comprises about 1,300 clones, approximately 80% of them detected only once. The ten biggest clones cover roughly 13% of the sample.

In the case of this clone: Its antigen is unknown. Nothing much larger sits one base from this clone, and base qualities are not available.

CDR3 length: 19 amino acids, cysteine to phenylalanine. Left in the record is the CDR3 DNA by itself, 57 bases read in frame from the first base. V is clipped by 0 bases and J by 4 bases, and the sequence between their germline boundaries is 20 bases long. The CDR1 and CDR2 encoded by the germline V gene are SGDLS and YYNGEE. Sequencing used lung tumor tissue. The chain couples TRBV9 to TRBJ1-6; TRBD1 is a possible D gene, resting on 6 matching bases. The sequence derives from a human donor with non-small cell lung cancer. At the DNA level, the sequence is TGTGCCAGCAGCGTAGATCCTATTGACAGGCTCGTTTATAATTCACCCCTCCACTTT. Translated, this is CASSVDPIDRLVYNSPLHF.